A single TCR beta chain is shown here with its context. The antigen remains unidentified. CDR3 length: 15 amino acids. CDR1 is LNHNV, CDR2 YYDKDF, per germline (reference sequence). The V and J ends lost 1 base and 3 bases respectively, with 12 bases between them. This table comes from immunoSEQ multiplex PCR, and its TCRdb copy is limited to in-frame clones, with some not included. In the table there are around 150,000 clones, more than 80% of which are singletons. The data were obtained in a study of T cell responses to AZD1222 COVID-19 vaccine. Study-level findings and limits: Nearly half of the spike-specific TCRs reportedly recognize variant regions that carry no mutations. A mostly white British donor set with more females was recruited, and clonal diversity was possibly underestimated. An increase in Spike-specific TCR breadth and depth was observed after two AZD1222 doses.

This sample comprised peripheral blood, obtained 28 days after the second AZD1222 dose. This receptor was identified in an adult who received the AZD1222 COVID-19 vaccine. The chain has TRBV15 and TRBJ1-2, with a weak D call TRBD1 (6 bases). CDR3 nucleotides: TGTGCCACCAGCAGAGGCTCAAGGGGGGACTATGGCTACACCTTC. Its protein is CATSRGSRGDYGYTF.